The clone carrying this TCR beta chain has ten or more counts. Its specificity is not known. TCRdb analysed the 5' RACE reads with MiXCR anew, one entry per CDR3 protein. The top ten clones hold roughly 5.3% of a sample with 65,000 to 75,000 distinct CDR3 sequences, about 13% of them seen once. The V gene end was trimmed by 5 bases and the J gene end by 1 base; junction bases not matched to a gene: 3. The CDR3 sequence is 15 residues long. The germline CDR1 and CDR2 sequences are SGHVS and FNYEAQ. The sample comes from a study of early T cells in non-severe SARS-CoV-2 infection. About the study: The study sequenced bulk RNA from unsorted whole blood, with chains unpaired.

Study-level points and caveats: Matching against VDJdb likely underestimated virus-specific expansions, favoring anti-spike CD8.

Input material: whole blood. This chain connects TRBV7-6 to TRBJ2-3; 10 positions match TRBD2. This clonotype originated in an adult who was a healthcare worker with PCR-confirmed SARS-CoV-2 infection or an uninfected control (not recorded which). CDR3 amino acids: CASSILAGGTDTQYF. The DNA for the CDR3 is TGTGCCAGCAGCATTCTAGCGGGGGGCACAGATACGCAGTATTTT.